The rows below give T cell receptor beta chains drawn from one sample of a study of shared clonotypes between healthy human individuals. Assay used: immunoSEQ multiplex PCR; TCRdb lists only in-frame clones, some missing. The sample consists of some 490,000 clones, approximately 80% of them appearing once. The sequenced material came from PBMCs. These receptors all stem from a woman aged 40 to 50 in good health. Some clones in this sample may be carry-over from other donors' samples. Both conserved end residues are part of each CDR3.

CDR3: CASSQRLPEQYF
J: TRBJ2-7
V: TRBV2

CDR3: CASSVVGASYNEQFF
J: TRBJ2-1
V: TRBV9

CDR3: CASRDTGTDTQYF
J: TRBJ2-3
V: TRBV25-1

CDR3: CSATGVSNTGEPFF
J: TRBJ2-2
V: TRBV29-1

CDR3: CASSLGAVTEAFF
J: TRBJ1-1
V: TRBV5-1

CDR3: CAWSARGRLTEAFF
J: TRBJ1-1
V: TRBV30

CDR3: CASSLGQGNTGELFF
J: TRBJ2-2
V: TRBV5-1

CDR3: CASSGQGRGEQYF
J: TRBJ2-7
V: TRBV27

CDR3: CASSIGLAGGPRTGELFF
J: TRBJ2-2
V: TRBV19

CDR3: CASSLGSAGSSYEQYF
J: TRBJ2-7
V: TRBV5-1